This TCR beta chain stems from a study of blood T cell repertoires in COVID-19. Background on the study: Acute-phase and convalescent COVID-19 samples originated in the United States, Italy and Spain.

The data were produced by immunoSEQ multiplex PCR, yet TCRdb's version contains in-frame clones alone and is incomplete. The profile shows fewer than 300,000 clones, under 90% of them singletons. Germline lookup yields CDR1 SGHVS and CDR2 FQNEAQ. The CDR3 sequence is 16 residues long. The V end was cut by 5 bases, the J end by 6 bases, with 20 bases between. The clonotype was recovered from a woman aged 18 to 35 with acute or convalescent COVID-19. The chain joins TRBV7-8 to TRBJ1-5; perhaps TRBD1 as D (6 bases). The source material was peripheral blood. Here the CDR3 DNA reads TGTGCCAGCAGCCCCAATACAGGGTTGGGCCCTCAGCCCCAGCATTTT. Protein: CASSPNTGLGPQPQHF.